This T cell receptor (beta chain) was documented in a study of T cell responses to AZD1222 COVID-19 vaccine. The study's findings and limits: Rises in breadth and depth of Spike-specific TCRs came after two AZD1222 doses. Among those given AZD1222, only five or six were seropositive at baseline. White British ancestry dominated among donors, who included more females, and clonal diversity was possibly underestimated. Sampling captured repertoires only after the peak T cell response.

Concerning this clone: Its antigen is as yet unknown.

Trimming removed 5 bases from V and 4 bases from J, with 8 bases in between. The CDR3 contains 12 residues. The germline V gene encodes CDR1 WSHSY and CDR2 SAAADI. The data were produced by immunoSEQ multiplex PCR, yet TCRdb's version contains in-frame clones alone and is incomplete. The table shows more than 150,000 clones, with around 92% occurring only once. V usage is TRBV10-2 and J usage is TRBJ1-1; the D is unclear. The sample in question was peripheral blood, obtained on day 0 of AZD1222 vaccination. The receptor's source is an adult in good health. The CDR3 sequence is CASSRPVTEAFF. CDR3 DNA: TGCGCCAGCAGTAGGCCAGTCACTGAAGCTTTCTTT.